The 30 T cell receptor beta chains below all came from one sample that was sequenced in a study of siplizumab effects on memory and regulatory T cells. Sequencing was performed with immunoSEQ multiplex PCR; in TCRdb, only in-frame clones are kept and a portion is missing. The table shows approximately 100,000 clones, with roughly 91% occurring only once. The sample taken for sequencing was non-Treg CD4+ T cells sorted from blood. The receptors come from a human donor in good health.

The rearrangement uses TRBV5-1 and TRBJ2-2; D unclear. Trimming left V 0 bases short and J 6 bases short, with 6 bases between. Germline CDR1 reads SGHRS; CDR2 reads YFSETQ. This CDR3 is 13 amino acids long. The CDR3 DNA is TGCGCCAGCAGCTTGGTGAATTCCGGGGAGCTGTTTTTT. Amino acids: CASSLVNSGELFF.

The rearrangement links TRBV28 to TRBJ2-1, with a tentative D call TRBD1 (5 bases). The CDR3 spans 12 residues. V was trimmed by 7 bases and J by 10 bases, leaving 14 bases between them. Germline V gene sequence: CDR1 MDHEN, CDR2 SYDVKM. The CDR3 DNA follows: TGTGCCAGCAACGCAGGGCGCCGAGAGCAGTTCTTC. It yields the protein CASNAGRREQFF.

The chain carries TRBV7-3 and TRBJ2-6; D gene unclear. Trimming took 5 bases from V and 1 from J, leaving 6 bases between them. Germline CDR1 is SGHTA and CDR2 is FQGTGA. The CDR3 has 14 amino acids. CDR3 in DNA: TGTGCCAGCAGCGCCGTATCTGGGGCCAACGTCCTGACTTTC. Translating it yields CASSAVSGANVLTF. The whole variable domain, filled in from reference TRBV7-3 and TRBJ2-6, reads GAGVSQTPSNKVTEKGKYVELRCDPISGHTALYWYRQSLGQGPEFLIYFQGTGAADDSGLPNDRFFAVRPEGSVSTLKIQRTERGDSAVYLCASSAVSGANVLTFGAGSRLTVL.

The chain uses TRBV7-9 and TRBJ2-3, with 7 positions matching TRBD2. The CDR3 length is 16 residues. After removal of 3 bases from V and 3 bases from J, the junction contained 9 bases not matched to a gene. Germline V gives CDR1 SEHNR, CDR2 FQNEAQ (reference sequence). CDR3 sequence reads: CASSLIPGGGTDTQYF. The CDR3 DNA reads TGTGCCAGCAGCTTGATTCCGGGAGGAGGAACAGATACGCAGTATTTT. Based on the CDR3 plus reference TRBV7-9 and TRBJ2-3, the full variable domain is DTGVSQNPRHKITKRGQNVTFRCDPISEHNRLYWYRQTLGQGPEFLTYFQNEAQLEKSRLLSDRFSAERPKGSFSTLEIQRTEQGDSAMYLCASSLIPGGGTDTQYFGPGTRLTVL.

The V call is TRBV2, the J call TRBJ1-2, with TRBD1 as a possible D gene (5 bases). The CDR3 has 13 amino acids. Germline values: CDR1 SNHLY, CDR2 FYNNEI. Trimming took 6 bases from V and 8 from J, leaving 16 bases between them. Here the CDR3 DNA reads TGTGCCAGCAGGGGGGGATCCGGGGAAGGCTACACCTTC. Translating it yields CASRGGSGEGYTF.

The genes are TRBV5-1 and TRBJ2-6, with D possibly matching TRBD1 (6 bases). The CDR3 consists of 17 residues. V was trimmed by 7 bases and J by 0 bases, leaving 17 bases between them. The germline V gene encodes CDR1 SGHRS and CDR2 YFSETQ. The CDR3: CASRPPGASSGANVLTF. The CDR3 DNA sequence: TGCGCCAGCCGCCCCCCAGGGGCAAGCTCTGGGGCCAACGTCCTGACTTTC.

A note on this clone: Other DNA sequences in this sample translate to the same CDR3. The genes are TRBV5-1 and TRBJ1-5; D gene uncertain. V gave up 0 bases and J gave up 0 bases, with 7 bases separating them. This CDR3 comprises 15 residues. Germline V CDR1 and CDR2: SGHRS, YFSETQ. This chain's CDR3 is CASSLAGYSNQPQHF. CDR3 sequence (DNA): TGCGCCAGCAGCTTGGCGGGATATAGCAATCAGCCCCAGCATTTT. The full variable domain, with the rest looked up from reference TRBV5-1 and TRBJ1-5, is KAGVTQTPRYLIKTRGQQVTLSCSPISGHRSVSWYQQTPGQGLQFLFEYFSETQRNKGNFPGRFSGRQFSNSRSEMNVSTLELGDSALYLCASSLAGYSNQPQHFGDGTRLSIL.

This clone has a single count. The rearrangement uses TRBV5-1 and TRBJ2-1; 8 positions match TRBD2. J lost 1 base, V lost 1 base, and 1 base had no gene match. The germline CDR1 and CDR2 sequences are SGHRS and YFSETQ. CDR3 size: 15 residues. CDR3 nucleotides: TGCGCCAGCAGCTTGACTAGCGGTTCCTACAATGAGCAGTTCTTC. Residues: CASSLTSGSYNEQFF.

The chain links TRBV5-1 to TRBJ2-3; 9 bases are shared with TRBD2. CDR1 and CDR2 from the germline V gene are SGHRS and YFSETQ. This CDR3 region has 16 residues. Unmatched junction bases numbered 6, after V lost 4 bases and J lost 0 bases. CDR3 sequence: CASSRVAGGSTDTQYF. The CDR3 coding sequence is TGCGCCAGCAGCCGGGTGGCGGGAGGGAGCACAGATACGCAGTATTTT.

With respect to this clone: A read error is likely, as this CDR3 ends without the conserved phenylalanine or tryptophan. It is unclear where the CDR3 begins or ends on the DNA, so no DNA is shown, and the CDR3 is as TCRdb lists it. The V gene is TRBV2, the J gene TRBJ2-7; whether TRBD2, the table's D call, matches the DNA was not checked. Looked up from germline, CDR1 is SNHLY and CDR2 is FYNNEI. The CDR3 has 12 amino acids, counting both end residues. The CDR3 spells CASSEATSGRGL.

The rearrangement links TRBV19 to TRBJ2-2; 11 bases map to TRBD1. V shed 6 bases and J 9 bases; nucleotides not matched to a gene: 6. The germline V gene has CDR1 LNHDA and CDR2 SQIVND (reference sequence). The CDR3 runs to 14 residues. The CDR3 loop reads CASSPGQGARELFF. The CDR3 nucleotides are TGTGCCAGTAGCCCCGGACAGGGGGCGCGGGAGCTGTTTTTT.

The chain joins TRBV6-5 to TRBJ1-2; possibly TRBD1 for D (6 bases). Germline CDR1 MNHEY, CDR2 SVGAGI. The CDR3 extends over 13 amino acids. V lost 5 bases, J lost 4 bases, and 11 bases lay in between. CDR3 coding DNA: TGTGCCAGCAGTCGACAGGAGAGCTATGGCTACACCTTC. It specifies CASSRQESYGYTF.

About this clone itself: This specimen includes other DNA sequences encoding the same CDR3. This sequence joins TRBV5-1 and TRBJ2-2, with D perhaps matching TRBD2 (5 bases). Trimming pared 0 bases from V and 2 bases from J, leaving 8 bases between. The CDR3 totals 15 residues. Germline V gives CDR1 SGHRS, CDR2 YFSETQ. The CDR3 nucleotides are TGCGCCAGCAGCTTGGGAGGGAGTAACACCGGGGAGCTGTTTTTT. Its translation: CASSLGGSNTGELFF.

This clone came up a few times. This chain joins TRBV5-6 and TRBJ1-5; D unresolved. V dropped 0 bases and J dropped 5 bases, with 3 bases sitting between them. Germline lookup yields CDR1 SGHDT and CDR2 YYEEEE. This CDR3 has 12 residues. In nucleotides, the CDR3 is TGTGCCAGCAGCTTGGATGATCAGCCCCAGCATTTT. It specifies CASSLDDQPQHF.

J is TRBJ2-2 and V is TRBV7-2; 7 bases are shared with TRBD2. The CDR3 has 14 amino acids. Germline CDR1 is SGHTA and CDR2 is FQGNSA. V lost 8 bases and J lost 0; bases outside the gene matches: 3. The chain's CDR3 is CASGRAANTGELFF. CDR3 DNA sequence: TGTGCCAGCGGGAGGGCCGCGAACACCGGGGAGCTGTTTTTT.

The rearrangement uses TRBV4-1 and TRBJ1-2; 7 bases fit TRBD1. CDR1 MGHRA and CDR2 YSYEKL come from the germline V gene. V was clipped by 2 bases and J by 2 bases; unmatched bases: 2. This CDR3 has 14 residues. The CDR3 is CASSQRGLNYGYTF. CDR3 nucleotides: TGCGCCAGCAGCCAAAGGGGGCTCAACTATGGCTACACCTTC.

The chain has TRBV19 and TRBJ2-1; 8 positions agree with TRBD2. The germline V gene encodes CDR1 LNHDA and CDR2 SQIVND (reference sequence). CDR3 length equals 15 residues. J was trimmed by 3 bases and V by 7 bases; bases with no gene match: 8. The CDR3 bases are TGTGCCAGTATGAGAGCGGGAGCATACTACAATGAGCAGTTCTTC. Translating it yields CASMRAGAYYNEQFF.

The V and J genes are TRBV19 and TRBJ2-3; possible D gene TRBD2, 7 bases. The ends were cut back, 5 bases at V and 4 bases at J, with 13 bases in the middle. This CDR3 spans 14 amino acids. Germline assignment: CDR1 LNHDA and CDR2 SQIVND (reference sequence). This CDR3 reads CASSQGRDPDTQYF. The DNA for the CDR3 is TGTGCCAGTAGTCAGGGGAGGGACCCAGATACGCAGTATTTT.

The chain combines TRBV29-1 with TRBJ2-5; TRBD2 might be the D (6 bases). Germline CDR1 and CDR2: SQVTM and ANQGSEA. The CDR3 contains 12 residues. The V end lost 6 bases, the J end lost 1 base, and 9 bases lay between the germline ends. The CDR3, as DNA: TGCAGCGTGGAGGGATTCCAAGAGACCCAGTACTTC. Its translation is CSVEGFQETQYF.

The gene calls are TRBV18 and TRBJ2-7; D could derive from TRBD1 or TRBD2 (7 bases each). The CDR3 is made up of 14 amino acids. CDR1 is KGHSH and CDR2 is LQKENI in the germline V gene. V gave up 8 bases and J gave up 4 bases, with 18 bases separating them. The CDR3 bases are TGTGCCAGCCAGGGGGGGCCTACTCTTTACGAGCAGTACTTC. Translating gives CASQGGPTLYEQYF.

The chain carries TRBV29-1 and TRBJ1-3; 8 bases fit TRBD1. The CDR3 length is 13 residues. Unmatched junction bases numbered 1, after V lost 4 bases and J lost 2 bases. The V gene's germline CDR1 is SQVTM and CDR2 ANQGSEA. The CDR3 nucleotides read TGCAGCGTTGGACAGGGGACTGGAAACACCATATATTTT. It yields the protein CSVGQGTGNTIYF.

The rearrangement uses TRBV14 and TRBJ2-5; the D gene is possibly TRBD1 (6 bases). CDR3 length: 15 amino acids. Germline lookup yields CDR1 SGHDN and CDR2 FVKESK. Trimming removed 1 base from V and 5 bases from J, with 14 bases in between. CDR3 amino acids: CASSQVNRARETQYF. CDR3 DNA sequence: TGTGCCAGCAGCCAAGTTAACAGGGCACGGGAGACCCAGTACTTC.

DNA of the CDR3: TGTGCCAGCAGTTACCTCCCGGGACAGGGACGCGGTTACACCTTC. Translated: CASSYLPGQGRGYTF. The chain couples TRBV6-6 to TRBJ1-2; 9 nucleotides line up with TRBD1. Germline CDR1 reads MNHNY; CDR2 reads SVGAGI (reference sequence). V lost 2 bases and J lost 11; bases outside the gene matches: 12. The CDR3 covers 15 residues.

The V and J genes are TRBV7-9 and TRBJ2-3; TRBD2 matches 9 bases. The V segment lost 2 bases and the J segment 0 bases; nucleotides outside the gene matches: 0. The V gene's germline CDR1 is SEHNR and CDR2 FQNEAQ (reference sequence). The CDR3 covers 15 residues. DNA for the CDR3: TGTGCCAGCAGCTTAACTAGCGGGAGCACAGATACGCAGTATTTT. This translates into CASSLTSGSTDTQYF.

The chain is built from TRBV11-1 and TRBJ2-2, with D unclear. CDR1 and CDR2 (germline): SGHAT, FQDESV (reference sequence). The CDR3 is 14 residues long. V was cut by 5 bases and J by 0 bases, with 7 bases left in between. The DNA for the CDR3 is TGTGCCAGCAGCAACCCCACGAACACCGGGGAGCTGTTTTTT. Translation: CASSNPTNTGELFF.

This clone was seen only once. The genes are TRBV18 and TRBJ1-4; no reliable D call. Trimming removed 6 bases at V and 0 bases at J, with 11 bases between. CDR1 and CDR2 from the germline V gene are KGHSH and LQKENI. This CDR3 has 15 residues. The CDR3 loop is CASSPQPATNEKLFF. The CDR3 DNA reads TGTGCCAGCTCGCCTCAACCCGCAACTAATGAAAAACTGTTTTTT.

The rearrangement joins TRBV5-4 to TRBJ2-7; weak D call: TRBD2 (6 bases). The CDR3 contains 17 residues. Trimming took 0 bases from V and 4 from J, leaving 20 bases between them. Germline values: CDR1 SGHNT, CDR2 YYREEE (reference sequence). The CDR3 DNA reads as TGTGCCAGCAGCTTGGCGCCGCCTCAAAGGGGAGGATACGAGCAGTACTTC. Translated: CASSLAPPQRGGYEQYF.

The chain carries TRBV7-9 and TRBJ2-7; D is ambiguous. The CDR3 has 14 residues. The germline V and J ends were trimmed by 4 bases and 2 bases, with 12 bases remaining between them. Per the germline V gene, CDR1 is SEHNR and CDR2 is FQNEAQ (reference sequence). DNA of the CDR3: TGTGCCAGCAGCTCCCCTGGCACACCCTACGAGCAGTACTTC. This encodes CASSSPGTPYEQYF.

V is TRBV28 and J is TRBJ1-2; D is unclear. Germline CDR1 reads MDHEN; CDR2 reads SYDVKM. The CDR3 covers 15 residues. Deletions cut 6 bases from V and 3 bases from J, with 17 bases between. The CDR3 is CASSKTTAYDYGYTF. The CDR3 nucleotides read TGTGCCAGCAGCAAAACGACCGCGTATGACTATGGCTACACCTTC.

This clone was seen a few times. The chain recombines TRBV28 with TRBJ1-1, with D hard to call. Trimming removed 5 bases at V and 5 bases at J, with 15 bases between. In germline, CDR1 is MDHEN, CDR2 SYDVKM. The CDR3 consists of 14 residues. The CDR3 nucleotides are TGTGCCAGCAGTCCCCTTTTGGGTTTTACTGAAGCTTTCTTT. Translated, it gives CASSPLLGFTEAFF. The variable domain in full, completed from reference TRBV28 and TRBJ1-1, reads DVKVTQSSRYLVKRTGEKVFLECVQDMDHENMFWYRQDPGLGLRLIYFSYDVKMKEKGDIPEGYSVSREKKERFSLILESASTNQTSMYLCASSPLLGFTEAFFGQGTRLTVV.